The rows below give T cell receptor beta chains drawn from one sample of a study of T-cell reconstitution after alpha-beta-depleted transplantation in children. MiXCR was run by TCRdb on the PCR reads, yielding one entry per CDR3 protein. The sample consists of about 980,000 distinct CDR3 sequences, roughly 29% of them appearing once. This material consisted of PBMCs, mostly from graft donor cells, taken 360 days after TCRalphabeta/CD19-depleted stem cell transplant. Source of these receptors: a boy less than two years old who had a stem cell transplant for SCID, so the T cells may come from the graft donor. Both conserved end residues are part of each CDR3. A D gene is named only where the DNA matches it firmly. Size is omitted from some rows. Given values are once, few, many or a class for expanded clones.

V: TRBV5-1; size: .; D: TRBD2; length: 18; J: TRBJ2-1; CDR3: CASSGASGVVRPYNEQFF; DNA: TGCGCCAGCAGTGGGGCTAGCGGGGTAGTTCGGCCTTACAATGAGCAGTTCTTC
V: TRBV20-1; size: .; D: .; length: 12; J: TRBJ1-2; CDR3: CSAMQGSYGYTF; DNA: TGCAGTGCTATGCAGGGCAGCTATGGCTACACCTTC
V: TRBV15; size: .; D: TRBD1; length: 15; J: TRBJ2-1; CDR3: CATSRPGTGRNEQFF; DNA: TGTGCCACCAGCAGACCAGGGACAGGGAGGAATGAGCAGTTCTTC
V: TRBV20-1; size: few; D: TRBD1; length: 14; J: TRBJ2-3; CDR3: CSAKTGGLPDTQYF; DNA: TGCAGTGCAAAGACAGGGGGCCTGCCAGATACGCAGTATTTT
V: TRBV12-3/TRBV12-4; size: few; D: TRBD1; length: 16; J: TRBJ1-1; CDR3: CASSLRQGGHYTEAFF; DNA: TGTGCCAGCAGTTTAAGACAGGGAGGCCACTACACTGAAGCTTTCTTT
V: TRBV20-1; size: few; D: .; length: 8; J: TRBJ2-1; CDR3: CSPNEQFF; DNA: TGCAGCCCAAATGAGCAGTTCTTC
V: TRBV5-1; size: few; D: .; length: 14; J: TRBJ1-4; CDR3: CASSLVPGNEKLFF; DNA: TGCGCCAGCAGCTTGGTTCCGGGTAATGAAAAACTGTTTTTT
V: TRBV5-1; size: few; D: .; length: 16; J: TRBJ2-3; CDR3: CASSLWTGEGGDTQYF; DNA: TGCGCCAGCAGCTTGTGGACGGGCGAGGGTGGAGATACGCAGTATTTT
V: TRBV15; size: many; D: .; length: 12; J: TRBJ2-1; CDR3: CATSRGPVEQFF; DNA: TGTGCCACCAGCAGGGGACCTGTTGAGCAGTTCTTC
V: TRBV7-8; size: .; D: TRBD2; length: 19; J: TRBJ2-3; CDR3: CASSPSGLAGGPGRDTQYF; DNA: TGTGCCAGCAGCCCCTCGGGACTAGCGGGGGGGCCGGGTAGAGATACGCAGTATTTT
V: TRBV12-3/TRBV12-4; size: few; D: TRBD1; length: 15; J: TRBJ2-1; CDR3: CASRDRDRQGNEQFF; DNA: TGTGCCAGCAGGGACCGGGACAGACAGGGCAATGAGCAGTTCTTC
V: TRBV6-1; size: .; D: .; length: 17; J: TRBJ2-2; CDR3: CASSTGHPGRNTGELFF; DNA: TGTGCCAGCAGTACGGGACACCCGGGTCGTAACACCGGGGAGCTGTTTTTT
V: TRBV7-2; size: few; D: .; length: 16; J: TRBJ1-1; CDR3: CASSLTGTRQNTEAFF; DNA: TGTGCCAGCAGCCTCACCGGGACCAGACAGAACACTGAAGCTTTCTTT
V: TRBV11-2; size: few; D: TRBD2; length: 16; J: TRBJ2-5; CDR3: CASTRAPSGTEETQYF; DNA: TGTGCCAGCACCCGGGCCCCTAGCGGAACAGAAGAGACCCAGTACTTC
V: TRBV12-3/TRBV12-4; size: few; D: TRBD1; length: 14; J: TRBJ2-7; CDR3: CASSIRQGTYEQYF; DNA: TGTGCCAGCAGTATAAGACAGGGAACCTACGAGCAGTACTTC
V: TRBV4-2; size: .; D: .; length: 16; J: TRBJ2-2; CDR3: CASSQDRLANTGELFF; DNA: TGTGCCAGCAGCCAAGATAGGCTAGCGAACACCGGGGAGCTGTTTTTT
V: TRBV20-1; size: .; D: .; length: 14; J: TRBJ2-3; CDR3: CSASWPSRTDTQYF; DNA: TGCAGTGCTAGTTGGCCTAGCCGCACAGATACGCAGTATTTT
V: TRBV25-1; size: .; D: TRBD1; length: 15; J: TRBJ2-2; CDR3: CASTRDRGTPGELFF; DNA: TGTGCCAGTACTCGGGACAGGGGAACCCCCGGGGAGCTGTTTTTT
V: TRBV28; size: .; D: TRBD2; length: 20; J: TRBJ2-1; CDR3: CASSPPGLAGGPSSYNEQFF; DNA: TGTGCCAGCAGTCCCCCGGGACTAGCGGGGGGACCGAGCTCCTACAATGAGCAGTTCTTC
V: TRBV11-2; size: .; D: TRBD2; length: 18; J: TRBJ2-2; CDR3: CASSSRGLAGYSTGELFF; DNA: TGTGCCAGCAGCTCGAGGGGACTAGCGGGATACTCAACCGGGGAGCTGTTTTTT
V: TRBV2; size: .; D: .; length: 15; J: TRBJ2-7; CDR3: CASSLQGTGSYEQYF; DNA: TGTGCCAGCAGTTTACAGGGGACTGGATCCTACGAGCAGTACTTC
V: TRBV6-1; size: few; D: .; length: 16; J: TRBJ1-1; CDR3: CASSERVHRMNTEAFF; DNA: TGTGCCAGCAGTGAACGAGTGCACAGGATGAACACTGAAGCTTTCTTT
V: TRBV15; size: few; D: TRBD1; length: 16; J: TRBJ2-1; CDR3: CATSLGTGATYNEQFF; DNA: TGTGCCACCAGCTTAGGGACAGGGGCCACCTACAATGAGCAGTTCTTC
V: TRBV4-1; size: .; D: .; length: 16; J: TRBJ1-3; CDR3: CASSQVGTQAGNTIYF; DNA: TGCGCCAGCAGCCAAGTTGGGACCCAGGCTGGAAACACCATATATTTT
V: TRBV28; size: .; D: .; length: 12; J: TRBJ2-3; CDR3: CASSSLIDTQYF; DNA: TGTGCCAGCAGTTCACTCATAGATACGCAGTATTTT
V: TRBV20-1; size: .; D: .; length: 17; J: TRBJ1-5; CDR3: CSARDLSWGEINQPQHF; DNA: TGCAGTGCTAGAGATCTAAGTTGGGGGGAAATCAATCAGCCCCAGCATTTT
V: TRBV2; size: many; D: TRBD2; length: 15; J: TRBJ2-7; CDR3: CASSEAGTSGGPQYF; DNA: TGTGCCAGCAGTGAAGCCGGGACTAGCGGGGGGCCGCAGTACTTC
V: TRBV7-7; size: few; D: .; length: 16; J: TRBJ2-5; CDR3: CASSPRTARHRETQYF; DNA: TGTGCCAGCAGCCCCCGGACTGCGCGACACCGAGAGACCCAGTACTTC
V: TRBV12-3/TRBV12-4; size: .; D: .; length: 21; J: TRBJ2-7; CDR3: CASSWISAIQPPDSNSYEQYF; DNA: TGTGCCAGCAGTTGGATCTCCGCCATCCAGCCCCCAGACTCGAACTCCTACGAGCAGTACTTC
V: TRBV28; size: .; D: .; length: 14; J: TRBJ1-1; CDR3: CASSWGGTGTEAFF; DNA: TGTGCCAGCAGTTGGGGGGGGACGGGCACTGAAGCTTTCTTT
V: TRBV2; size: .; D: TRBD1; length: 14; J: TRBJ1-1; CDR3: CASRGQGKNTEAFF; DNA: TGTGCCAGCAGAGGACAGGGAAAGAACACTGAAGCTTTCTTT